This entry lists 14 T cell receptor beta chains sequenced from one sample in a study of CD8 T cells in ankylosing spondylitis. One entry per CDR3 protein results from TCRdb running MiXCR on the 5' RACE reads. This repertoire shows 150,000 or so distinct CDR3 sequences, roughly a third found once; its top ten account for about 5.5%. The sequenced material came from synovial fluid, either unsorted or a sorted T cell fraction (not recorded which). These receptors were collected from a male donor with ankylosing spondylitis.

The chain has TRBV24-1 and TRBJ2-3; TRBD2 matches 15 bases. Germline CDR1 KGHDR, CDR2 SFDVKD. Germline trimming cut 9 bases from V and 0 bases from J; bases unmatched to any gene: 18. The CDR3 runs 21 residues. CDR3 nucleotide sequence: TGTGCCACCCGCGGACTAGCGGGAGGGCCTTTCCCGAAACGTAGCACAGATACGCAGTATTTT. Amino acids: CATRGLAGGPFPKRSTDTQYF.

This clonotype appeared once. The chain uses TRBV20-1 and TRBJ1-2; 8 positions agree with TRBD1. In germline, CDR1 is DFQATT, CDR2 SNEGSKA (reference sequence). The CDR3 is 11 amino acids. V shed 4 bases and J 6 bases; nucleotides not matched to a gene: 1. CDR3 sequence: CSAKQGDGYTF. The DNA of the CDR3 is TGCAGTGCTAAACAGGGGGATGGCTACACCTTC.

The rearrangement joins TRBV29-1 to TRBJ1-1, with TRBD1 as a possible D gene (6 bases). V was shortened by 4 bases and J by 0 bases, with 9 bases between the two germline ends. CDR1 and CDR2 from the germline V gene are SQVTM and ANQGSEA. CDR3 length: 13 residues. CDR3 nucleotide sequence: TGCAGCGTTGGGGGGGCAATGAACACTGAAGCTTTCTTT. This codes for CSVGGAMNTEAFF.

A single count supports this clonotype. The chain is built from TRBV21-1 and TRBJ2-5. TRBV21-1 is given as a pseudogene. CDR3 length equals 12 residues. CDR3 coding DNA: TGTGCCAGCAGCTTTCGCCATGTGACCCAGTACTTC. This gives the protein CASSFRHVTQYF.

This clonotype was seen a few times. This sequence joins TRBV10-3 and TRBJ2-3; 7 positions agree with TRBD2. Germline CDR1 reads ENHRY; CDR2 reads SYGVKD. The CDR3 is 11 residues long. The ends lost 10 bases at V and 4 bases at J; junction bases unmatched: 2. CDR3: CATGLADTQYF. CDR3 coding DNA: TGTGCCACCGGACTAGCAGATACGCAGTATTTT.

The chain has TRBV10-2 and TRBJ1-5; 10 positions agree with TRBD1. Losses at the gene ends were 8 bases for V and 7 bases for J; bases not matched to a gene: 14. The CDR3 runs 16 residues. The germline CDR1 and CDR2 sequences are WSHSY and SAAADI. CDR3 region: CASSDRGRPLDQPQHF. CDR3 in DNA: TGCGCCAGCTCTGACAGGGGGCGTCCCCTTGACCAGCCCCAGCATTTT.

This clonotype was found a few times. The chain recombines TRBV3-1 with TRBJ1-5, with 7 bases lining up with TRBD1. CDR1 is LGHDT and CDR2 is YNNKEL in the germline V gene (reference sequence). The CDR3 consists of 16 residues. V shed 11 bases and J 4 bases; nucleotides not matched to a gene: 17. CDR3 region: CAGDRDRPPDNQPQHF. The CDR3 DNA reads as TGTGCCGGAGACCGGGACAGACCTCCAGATAATCAGCCCCAGCATTTT.

The V call is TRBV4-1, the J call TRBJ2-1; maybe TRBD2 (6 bases). The CDR3 spans 17 residues. CDR1 and CDR2 (germline): MGHRA, YSYEKL. V was pared by 0 bases and J by 3 bases, with 15 bases between. CDR3 DNA: TGCGCCAGCAGCCAAGATAGGGACTCTACTTACTACAATGAGCAGTTCTTC. The encoded protein is CASSQDRDSTYYNEQFF.

This clonotype was counted between two and nine times. This chain connects TRBV7-2 to TRBJ2-7, with D perhaps being TRBD1 or TRBD2 (6 bases each). Looked up from germline, CDR1 is SGHTA and CDR2 is FQGNSA. V dropped 5 bases and J dropped 2 bases, with 10 bases sitting between them. CDR3 length: 13 residues. CDR3 loop: CASSRRGAYEQYF. The DNA of the CDR3 is TGTGCCAGCAGCCGAAGGGGGGCCTACGAGCAGTACTTC.

This clonotype turned up a few times. V and J are TRBV9 and TRBJ2-7; possibly TRBD1 or TRBD2 for D (5 bases each). Trimming removed 0 bases from V and 5 bases from J, with 12 bases in between. Per the germline V gene, CDR1 is SGDLS and CDR2 is YYNGEE. The CDR3 covers 14 residues. The CDR3 sequence: CASSVADRGHEQYF. CDR3 DNA sequence: TGTGCCAGCAGCGTAGCAGACAGAGGGCACGAGCAGTACTTC.

The chain couples TRBV3-1 to TRBJ2-6, with no clear D. This CDR3 has 16 residues. Germline V gene sequence: CDR1 LGHDT, CDR2 YNNKEL (reference sequence). V lost 1 base and J 0 bases, leaving 7 bases between the germline ends. The CDR3 region has the DNA TGTGCCAGCAGCCAAGGCCAAATCTCTGGGGCCAACGTCCTGACTTTC. Translating gives CASSQGQISGANVLTF.

This clonotype was recorded a few times. The rearrangement joins TRBV7-8 to TRBJ2-5; TRBD2 is a possible D gene (5 bases). From germline, CDR1 is SGHVS and CDR2 FQNEAQ. The CDR3 runs to 16 residues. V was clipped by 2 bases and J by 1 base, with 14 bases between them. CDR3 nucleotide sequence: TGTGCCAGCAGCTTACTCCCCCAGGCGGGCCAAGAGACCCAGTACTTC. Translated, it gives CASSLLPQAGQETQYF.

This clonotype has ten or more counts. The V gene is TRBV20-1, the J gene TRBJ2-7; tentatively, D is TRBD1 (6 bases). Trimming took 5 bases from V and 7 from J, leaving 18 bases between them. Germline CDR1 DFQATT, CDR2 SNEGSKA (reference sequence). This CDR3 contains 13 residues. The DNA for the CDR3 is TGCAGTGCTGGGGGACACAGGTGGGGGGAGCAGTACTTC. This sequence encodes CSAGGHRWGEQYF.

This clonotype has just one count. This chain joins TRBV7-2 and TRBJ2-1, with TRBD2 identical over 12 bases. This CDR3 spans 16 amino acids. V dropped 2 bases and J dropped 2; count of bases not matched to a gene: 1. Germline loops: CDR1 SGHTA, CDR2 FQGNSA. The CDR3 DNA follows: TGTGCCAGCAGCTTAACTAGCGGGAGGCCCTACAATGAGCAGTTCTTC. As protein: CASSLTSGRPYNEQFF.